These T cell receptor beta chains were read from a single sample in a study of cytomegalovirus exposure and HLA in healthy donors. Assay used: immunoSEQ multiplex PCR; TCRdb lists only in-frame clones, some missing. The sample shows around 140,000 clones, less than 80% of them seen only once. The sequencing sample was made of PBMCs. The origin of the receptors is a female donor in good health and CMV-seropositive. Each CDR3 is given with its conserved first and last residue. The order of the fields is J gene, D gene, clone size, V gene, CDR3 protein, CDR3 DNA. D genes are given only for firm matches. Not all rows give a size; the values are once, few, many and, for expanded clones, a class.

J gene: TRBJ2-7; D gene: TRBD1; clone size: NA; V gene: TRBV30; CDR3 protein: CAWKGQGASSEQYF; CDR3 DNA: TGTGCCTGGAAGGGACAGGGGGCTAGTAGCGAGCAGTACTTC
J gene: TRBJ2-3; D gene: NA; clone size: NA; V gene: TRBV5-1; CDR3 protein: CASSLEGTSWDTQYF; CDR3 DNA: TGCGCCAGCAGCTTGGAAGGGACTTCCTGGGATACGCAGTATTTT
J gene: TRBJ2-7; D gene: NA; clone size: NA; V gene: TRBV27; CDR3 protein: CASSMTQQGYEQYF; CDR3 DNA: TGTGCCAGCAGTATGACACAACAGGGTTACGAGCAGTACTTC
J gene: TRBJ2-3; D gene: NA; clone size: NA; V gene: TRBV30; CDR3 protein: CAWTPNSVADTQYF; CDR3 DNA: TGTGCCTGGACTCCGAATAGCGTGGCAGATACGCAGTATTTT
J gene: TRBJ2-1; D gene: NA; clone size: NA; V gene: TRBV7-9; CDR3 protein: CASSSRDSTLDEQFF; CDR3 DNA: TGTGCCAGCAGTTCTCGGGACTCGACTCTCGATGAGCAGTTCTTC
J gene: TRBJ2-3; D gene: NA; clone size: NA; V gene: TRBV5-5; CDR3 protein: CASSLGPSVTDTQYF; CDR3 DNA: TGTGCCAGCAGCTTGGGTCCTAGCGTCACAGATACGCAGTATTTT
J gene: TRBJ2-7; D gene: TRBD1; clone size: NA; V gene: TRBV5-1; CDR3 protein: CASSRTGVIPYEQYF; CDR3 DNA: TGCGCCAGCAGCAGGACAGGGGTGATCCCCTACGAGCAGTACTTC
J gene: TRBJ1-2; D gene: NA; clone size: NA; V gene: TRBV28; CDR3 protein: CASSLRRNYGYTF; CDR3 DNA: TGTGCCAGCAGCCTGAGGAGAAACTATGGCTACACCTTC
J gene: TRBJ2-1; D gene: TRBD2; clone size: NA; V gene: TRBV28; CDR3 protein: CASRLTSGGFNEQFF; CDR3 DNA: TGTGCCAGCAGGTTGACTAGCGGGGGATTCAATGAGCAGTTCTTC
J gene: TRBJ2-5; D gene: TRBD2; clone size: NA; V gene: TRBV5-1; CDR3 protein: CASSELAGGQETQYF; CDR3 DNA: TGCGCCAGCTCGGAACTAGCGGGGGGCCAAGAGACCCAGTACTTC
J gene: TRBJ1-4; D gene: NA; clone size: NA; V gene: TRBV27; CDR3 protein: CASSLLGAPSEKLFF; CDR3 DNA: TGTGCCAGCAGTTTACTAGGGGCGCCGAGTGAAAAACTGTTTTTT
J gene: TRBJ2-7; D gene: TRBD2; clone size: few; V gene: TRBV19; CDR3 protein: CATKPGLASLEQYF; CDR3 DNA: TGTGCCACTAAACCGGGACTAGCGTCGCTCGAGCAGTACTTC
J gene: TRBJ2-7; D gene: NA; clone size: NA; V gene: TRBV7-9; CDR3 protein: CSSSLYGGGDKYEQYF; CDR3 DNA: TGTTCCAGCAGCTTATATGGCGGAGGGGATAAGTACGAGCAGTACTTC
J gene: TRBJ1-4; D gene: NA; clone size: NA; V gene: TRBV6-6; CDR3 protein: CASSYSFGDNEKLFF; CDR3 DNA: TGTGCCAGCAGTTACTCGTTCGGAGATAATGAAAAACTGTTTTTT
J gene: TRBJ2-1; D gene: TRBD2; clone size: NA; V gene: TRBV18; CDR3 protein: CASSPGQREKLTYNEQFF; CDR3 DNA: TGTGCCAGCTCACCAGGCCAGCGGGAGAAGTTGACCTACAATGAGCAGTTCTTC
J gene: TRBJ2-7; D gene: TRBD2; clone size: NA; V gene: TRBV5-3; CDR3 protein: CARSLARKTSGRALILHEQYF; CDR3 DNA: TGTGCCAGAAGCTTGGCCCGAAAGACTAGCGGGAGGGCCCTCATTCTCCACGAGCAGTACTTC
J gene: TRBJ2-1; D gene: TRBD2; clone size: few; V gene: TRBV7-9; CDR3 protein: CSSSPTTGLAKNEQFF; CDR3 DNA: TGTTCCAGCAGCCCGACGACCGGACTAGCAAAAAATGAGCAGTTCTTC
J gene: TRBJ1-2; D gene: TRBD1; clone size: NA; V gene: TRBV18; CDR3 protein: CASSPGMGQQGIYGYTF; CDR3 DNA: TGTGCCAGCTCACCAGGGATGGGGCAACAGGGGATCTATGGCTACACCTTC